This T cell receptor (beta chain) was recovered during a study of PD-L1 blockade in urothelial cancer. Study-level background: Blood was tested 3 weeks (second dose) and 6 weeks into treatment.

CDR1 and CDR2 from the germline V gene are KGHSH and LQKENI. The CDR3 runs 16 residues. The V end was cut by 2 bases, the J end by 0 bases, with 11 bases between. Study observations and caveats: Durable-benefit cases showed more tumor-associated blood clone expansion at 3 weeks.

Worth noting for this clone: Its specificity is unknown.

Libraries were prepared by immunoSEQ multiplex PCR; TCRdb keeps only in-frame clonotypes and omits some of them. The sample has around 33,000 clones; roughly 82% are singletons. The chain recombines TRBV18 with TRBJ1-3, with a possible D match to TRBD1 (5 bases). The sequence was obtained from a man in his 70s with urothelial cancer. This sample comprised PBMCs, obtained around atezolizumab (anti-PD-L1) treatment. CDR3: CASSPTQGTSGNTIYF. The CDR3 nucleotides are TGTGCCAGCTCACCAACGCAGGGAACCTCTGGAAACACCATATATTTT.